Following are 32 T cell receptor beta chains from one sample sequenced in a study of blood T cell repertoires in COVID-19. The protocol was immunoSEQ multiplex PCR, while the TCRdb copy is restricted to in-frame clones and leaves out a portion. The table includes around 300,000 clones, over 70% detected once. Material: PBMCs or T cells enriched from blood (not recorded which). The receptors derive from a man aged 25 to 40 who had recovered from COVID-19.

The chain joins TRBV7-9 to TRBJ2-3; 10 bases map to TRBD2. Germline V gives CDR1 SEHNR, CDR2 FQNEAQ (reference sequence). This CDR3 contains 16 residues. J lost 3 bases, V lost 1 base, and 4 bases had no gene match. The CDR3 is CASSLGIAGGTDTQYF. CDR3 coding DNA: TGTGCCAGCAGCTTAGGCATAGCGGGGGGAACAGATACGCAGTATTTT.

The genes are TRBV3-1 (or the pseudogene TRBV3-2) and TRBJ1-6, with no clear D. The CDR3 has 15 amino acids. V was pared by 6 bases and J by 7 bases, with 16 bases between. Germline V gene data show CDR1 as LGHDT and CDR2 as YNNKEL (reference sequence). Written as DNA, the CDR3 is TGTGCCAGCAGTGGCGGGCCTCCTAGAAATTCACCCCTCCACTTT. This codes for CASSGGPPRNSPLHF.

In regard to this clone: The sample has other DNA sequences that encode this CDR3 too. The chain joins TRBV9 to TRBJ2-2, with 8 bases aligning to TRBD2. The length of the CDR3 is 16 residues. Germline V CDR1 and CDR2: SGDLS, YYNGEE. V was pared by 2 bases and J by 2 bases, with 5 bases of the junction left unmatched. CDR3 region: CASSVGLAANTGELFF. DNA for the CDR3: TGTGCCAGCAGCGTCGGACTAGCCGCAAACACCGGGGAGCTGTTTTTT.

The chain couples TRBV5-6 to TRBJ2-7; possible D gene TRBD2, 5 bases. From germline, CDR1 is SGHDT and CDR2 YYEEEE. V dropped 6 bases and J dropped 6 bases, with 13 bases sitting between them. The CDR3 length is 12 residues. The CDR3 reads CASTSILAEQYF. Here the CDR3 DNA reads TGTGCCAGCACATCCATCCTAGCCGAGCAGTACTTC.

In the case of this clone: This specimen includes other DNA sequences encoding the same CDR3. For the CDR3, the DNA is TGCGCCAGCAGCCTTATAGGACAGAGCCAAGAGACCCAGTACTTC. This translates into CASSLIGQSQETQYF. The chain links TRBV5-1 to TRBJ2-5; TRBD1 is a possible D gene (6 bases). This CDR3 spans 15 amino acids. Trimming pared 4 bases from V and 1 base from J, leaving 14 bases between. Germline CDR1 is SGHRS and CDR2 is YFSETQ.

The V call is TRBV25-1, the J call TRBJ1-3; D not certain. This CDR3 has 16 residues. V was shortened by 1 base and J by 0 bases, with 10 bases between the two germline ends. CDR1 is MGHDK, CDR2 SYGVNS, per germline. The CDR3 coding sequence is TGTGCCAGCAGTGAATTGGGCAGGAACTCTGGAAACACCATATATTTT. It encodes CASSELGRNSGNTIYF.

The V gene is TRBV11-3, the J gene TRBJ2-3, with D perhaps TRBD2 (7 bases). The CDR3 loop spans 16 amino acids. V was trimmed by 5 bases and J by 1 base, leaving 16 bases between them. Germline V gives CDR1 SGHNT, CDR2 YENEEA. CDR3 residues: CASSIPRGPGTDTQYF. As DNA, the CDR3 is TGTGCCAGCAGCATCCCGCGGGGGCCCGGCACAGATACGCAGTATTTT.

The chain combines TRBV18 with TRBJ1-3; D uncertain. CDR3 size: 15 residues. Germline V gene data show CDR1 as KGHSH and CDR2 as LQKENI. V gave up 2 bases and J gave up 0 bases, with 8 bases separating them. CDR3 residues: CASSPITYSGNTIYF. The DNA for the CDR3 is TGTGCCAGCTCACCAATAACCTACTCTGGAAACACCATATATTTT.

The chain joins TRBV3-1 (or the pseudogene TRBV3-2) to TRBJ2-7; D is perhaps TRBD2 (6 bases). V was shortened by 0 bases and J by 0 bases, with 9 bases between the two germline ends. CDR1 and CDR2 (germline): LGHDT, YNNKEL (reference sequence). The CDR3 is made up of 15 amino acids. For the CDR3, the DNA is TGTGCCAGCAGCCAAGACGGCGGGGCCTCCTACGAGCAGTACTTC. Its translation is CASSQDGGASYEQYF.

The rearrangement joins TRBV7-2 to TRBJ2-7; D is ambiguous. With 0 bases removed from V and 0 bases from J, the gap between germline ends came to 15 bases. The CDR3 totals 17 residues. Germline V gives CDR1 SGHTA, CDR2 FQGNSA. DNA of the CDR3: TGTGCCAGCAGCTTAGCGCCGGAGCGCCCAAGCTCCTACGAGCAGTACTTC. As protein: CASSLAPERPSSYEQYF.

Only a few counts were recorded for this clone. The gene calls are TRBV27 and TRBJ1-5, with 9 bases identical to TRBD1. This CDR3 comprises 14 residues. The germline V gene has CDR1 MNHEY and CDR2 SMNVEV (reference sequence). V trimming: 5 bases; J trimming: 6 bases; junction bases outside the gene matches: 5. The CDR3 reads CASSPTGGIQPQHF. As DNA, the CDR3 is TGTGCCAGCAGTCCGACAGGGGGGATTCAGCCCCAGCATTTT.

This clone is a singleton in its sample. This rearrangement joins TRBV5-8 to TRBJ2-1; 11 nucleotides align to TRBD2. The germline V gene has CDR1 SGHTS and CDR2 YDEGEE. The CDR3 length is 15 residues. The ends lost 4 bases at V and 3 bases at J; junction bases unmatched: 3. DNA of the CDR3: TGTGCCAGCAGCCCTACTAGCGGGGGCTACAATGAGCAGTTCTTC. It specifies CASSPTSGGYNEQFF.

V and J are TRBV6-1 and TRBJ2-7; possible D gene TRBD2, 6 bases. V was trimmed by 1 base and J by 0 bases, leaving 10 bases between them. There are 15 residues in the CDR3. Germline V gives CDR1 MNHNS, CDR2 SASEGT. In nucleotides, the CDR3 is TGTGCCAGCAGTGAAGGCATCGGGGGCTCCTACGAGCAGTACTTC. It yields the protein CASSEGIGGSYEQYF.

The J gene is TRBJ2-2, the V gene TRBV5-1; 7 bases fit TRBD1. Germline CDR1 and CDR2: SGHRS and YFSETQ. This CDR3 has 14 residues. V trimming: 4 bases; J trimming: 3 bases; junction bases outside the gene matches: 3. This CDR3 reads CASSAGGYTGELFF. CDR3 in DNA: TGCGCCAGCAGCGCAGGGGGTTACACCGGGGAGCTGTTTTTT.

The chain combines TRBV13 with TRBJ1-1, with 7 bases fitting TRBD1. Germline lookup yields CDR1 PRHDT and CDR2 FYEKMQ (reference sequence). This CDR3 spans 16 amino acids. V was pared by 2 bases and J by 0 bases, with 6 bases of the junction left unmatched. The CDR3 here is CASSLSRGRMNTEAFF. Written as DNA, the CDR3 is TGTGCCAGCAGCTTAAGTAGGGGGCGAATGAACACTGAAGCTTTCTTT.

This chain connects TRBV7-9 to TRBJ2-1; 9 nucleotides agree with TRBD2. V lost 5 bases to trimming and J lost 0 bases; unmatched junction nucleotides: 5. This CDR3 spans 16 amino acids. Per the germline V gene, CDR1 is SEHNR and CDR2 is FQNEAQ (reference sequence). CDR3 coding DNA: TGTGCCAGCAGCCGACTAGCGGCGATCTCCTACAATGAGCAGTTCTTC. This sequence encodes CASSRLAAISYNEQFF.

J is TRBJ2-5 and V is TRBV4-1; possibly TRBD1 for D (5 bases). Germline values: CDR1 MGHRA, CDR2 YSYEKL. The CDR3 runs to 12 residues. The V end was cut by 4 bases, the J end by 7 bases, with 10 bases between. CDR3 nucleotides: TGCGCCAGCAGCCCCTCCCAGGGGACCCAGTACTTC. Amino acids: CASSPSQGTQYF.

In this sample, this clone turned up once. V usage is TRBV28 and J usage is TRBJ1-2, with D possibly being TRBD1 (5 bases). This CDR3 contains 13 residues. The V and J ends lost 6 bases and 7 bases respectively, with 15 bases between them. CDR1 and CDR2 (germline): MDHEN, SYDVKM. The CDR3 protein is CASSTWGGSGYTF. Written as DNA, the CDR3 is TGTGCCAGCAGCACCTGGGGGGGTAGTGGCTACACCTTC.

This clone was detected only once. The chain couples TRBV30 to TRBJ1-6; TRBD1 aligns across 7 bases. This CDR3 is 17 amino acids long. Germline V gene sequence: CDR1 GTSNPN, CDR2 SVGIG (reference sequence). With V trimmed by 2 bases and J by 0 bases, 7 bases remained unmatched. The CDR3 bases are TGTGCCTGGAGTTTACTGACAGGGAGCTCCTATAATTCACCCCTCCACTTT. Translated: CAWSLLTGSSYNSPLHF.

This chain uses TRBV28 with TRBJ1-5, with D possibly being TRBD1 (5 bases). There are 15 residues in the CDR3. Germline loops: CDR1 MDHEN, CDR2 SYDVKM. Trimming removed 3 bases from V and 4 bases from J, with 13 bases in between. The CDR3 is CASSFFIRANQPQHF. The CDR3 coding sequence is TGTGCCAGCAGTTTTTTTATCAGGGCTAATCAGCCCCAGCATTTT.

V and J are TRBV27 and TRBJ2-7, with TRBD1 matching 10 bases. CDR3 size: 13 residues. V trimming: 6 bases; J trimming: 4 bases; junction bases outside the gene matches: 3. Germline CDR1 MNHEY, CDR2 SMNVEV (reference sequence). CDR3 in amino acids: CASSGQGEYEQYF. For the CDR3, the DNA is TGTGCCAGCAGCGGACAGGGGGAATACGAGCAGTACTTC.

Of note for this clone: The sample carries other DNA sequences with the same CDR3. The chain is built from TRBV18 and TRBJ2-7; TRBD1 matches at 7 bases. The germline V gene encodes CDR1 KGHSH and CDR2 LQKENI. The junction had 3 bases not matched to a gene; V was cut back by 3 bases and J by 1 base. The CDR3 runs to 14 residues. The CDR3 bases are TGTGCCAGCTCACCTGGGACAGTTTCCTACGAGCAGTACTTC. Its translation: CASSPGTVSYEQYF. The full variable domain, its missing parts supplied by reference TRBV18 and TRBJ2-7, is NAGVMQNPRHLVRRRGQEARLRCSPMKGHSHVYWYRQLPEEGLKFMVYLQKENIIDESGMPKERFSAEFPKEGPSILRIQQVVRGDSAAYFCASSPGTVSYEQYFGPGTRLTVT.

This chain links TRBV30 with TRBJ2-3, with 9 bases that match TRBD2. Germline-derived CDR1 and CDR2 are GTSNPN and SVGIG (reference sequence). The CDR3 has 16 residues. The junction had 5 bases not matched to a gene; V was cut back by 0 bases and J by 1 base. The CDR3 DNA is TGTGCCTGGAGTGTAGGGGGCGGGGGGGGCACAGATACGCAGTATTTT. This codes for CAWSVGGGGGTDTQYF.

The chain uses TRBV5-6 and TRBJ1-1; possible D gene TRBD1, 6 bases. This CDR3 spans 15 amino acids. Germline CDR1 SGHDT, CDR2 YYEEEE. V lost 2 bases and J 2 bases, leaving 13 bases between the germline ends. CDR3 protein: CASSFTGRDNTEAFF. The CDR3 region has the DNA TGTGCCAGCAGCTTTACAGGGAGAGACAACACTGAAGCTTTCTTT.

The sample holds many counts of this clone. This chain uses TRBV29-1 with TRBJ2-7; the D is unclear. Germline CDR1 SQVTM, CDR2 ANQGSEA. V was cut by 4 bases and J by 2 bases, with 9 bases left in between. CDR3 length: 12 residues. This CDR3 is CSVVGATYEQYF. In DNA, the CDR3 is TGCAGCGTTGTTGGTGCTACCTACGAGCAGTACTTC.

This clone was observed a single time. This chain uses TRBV23-1 with TRBJ1-1; 7 bases map to TRBD1. TRBV23-1 is an ORF; its function is uncertain. This CDR3 comprises 17 residues. V shed 2 bases and J 2 bases; nucleotides not matched to a gene: 11. The CDR3 loop reads CASSQTSGGSPNTEAFF. In DNA, the CDR3 is TGCGCCAGCAGTCAAACTTCAGGGGGTTCACCCAACACTGAAGCTTTCTTT.

The rearrangement joins TRBV28 to TRBJ1-5; D might be TRBD1 (5 bases). This CDR3 contains 13 residues. The V gene's germline CDR1 is MDHEN and CDR2 SYDVKM. V lost 8 bases and J 6 bases, leaving 14 bases between the germline ends. In DNA form, the CDR3 reads TGTGCCAGCCTGGGGCAGGGTAGTCAGCCCCAGCATTTT. It yields the protein CASLGQGSQPQHF.

V usage is TRBV7-6 and J usage is TRBJ1-5, with D perhaps matching TRBD1 (5 bases). This CDR3 is built from 17 residues. CDR1 is SGHVS and CDR2 is FNYEAQ in the germline V gene. Trimming removed 1 base from V and 1 base from J, with 14 bases in between. The CDR3 sequence is CASSLVRGGPSNQPQHF. The CDR3 DNA follows: TGTGCCAGCAGCTTAGTACGGGGGGGTCCAAGCAATCAGCCCCAGCATTTT.

This clone came up once. This chain links TRBV7-2 with TRBJ1-5; 7 positions match TRBD1. V trimming: 1 base; J trimming: 8 bases; junction bases outside the gene matches: 5. The CDR3 length is 14 residues. Germline CDR1 is SGHTA and CDR2 is FQGNSA. In DNA form, the CDR3 reads TGTGCCAGCAGCTTAGTCCAGGGGGAGAAGCCCCAGCATTTT. Its translation: CASSLVQGEKPQHF.

V usage is TRBV15 and J usage is TRBJ2-5; 9 bases match TRBD2. CDR1 and CDR2 (germline): LNHNV, YYDKDF (reference sequence). This CDR3 has 15 amino acids. V lost 0 bases, J lost 5 bases, and 4 bases stayed unmatched. CDR3 sequence reads: CATSRDRLAGETQYF. CDR3 DNA sequence: TGTGCCACCAGCAGAGATCGGCTAGCGGGGGAGACCCAGTACTTC. The variable domain in full, completed from reference TRBV15 and TRBJ2-5, reads DAMVIQNPRYQVTQFGKPVTLSCSQTLNHNVMYWYQQKSSQAPKLLFHYYDKDFNNEADTPDNFQSRRPNTSFCFLDIRSPGLGDTAMYLCATSRDRLAGETQYFGPGTRLLVL.

The V and J genes are TRBV5-5 and TRBJ1-1; 7 nucleotides agree with TRBD1. Looked up from germline, CDR1 is SGHKS and CDR2 is YYEKEE (reference sequence). V trimming: 3 bases; J trimming: 0 bases; junction bases outside the gene matches: 8. This CDR3 has 16 residues. CDR3 sequence: CASSWTGKRMNTEAFF. CDR3 in DNA: TGTGCCAGCAGCTGGACAGGAAAGCGCATGAACACTGAAGCTTTCTTT.

V is TRBV5-4 and J is TRBJ2-3; 10 positions agree with TRBD2. There are 18 residues in the CDR3. V shed 0 bases, J shed 0 bases, and the junction held 7 bases outside the gene matches. Germline values: CDR1 SGHNT, CDR2 YYREEE (reference sequence). This CDR3 reads CASSLDASGGPSTDTQYF. CDR3 in DNA: TGTGCCAGCAGCTTGGACGCTAGCGGGGGCCCTAGCACAGATACGCAGTATTTT. Based on the CDR3 plus reference TRBV5-4 and TRBJ2-3, the full variable domain is ETGVTQSPTHLIKTRGQQVTLRCSSQSGHNTVSWYQQALGQGPQFIFQYYREEENGRGNFPPRFSGLQFPNYSSELNVNALELDDSALYLCASSLDASGGPSTDTQYFGPGTRLTVL.